This T cell receptor beta chain was obtained from a study of radiotherapy plus CTLA-4 blockade in lung cancer (dated by TCRdb to 2017 to 2018). Regarding the study in general: Among the enrolled patients, under 20% had an objective response, and 25% to 35% reached disease control. The study at large found these results: After treatment with radiotherapy and ipilimumab, TCR clones that originated in tumors expanded in peripheral blood. Early dynamic changes in blood T cell clones, together with increased serum interferon-beta after radiation, were reported as the strongest predictors of response.

Library preparation employed the immunoSEQ multiplex PCR assay. TCRdb obtained this table from immuneACCESS and retained in-frame rearrangements with V and J assigned. These tables miss some clones; where compared with another copy, unresolved V genes account for less than half of the shortfall, and the remainder is unexplained. Across this sample there are about 39,000 clones, with more than 75% seen only once. Together, the top ten hold 20% to 30% of the sample. V loses 4 bases, J loses 3 bases, and the germline ends lie 11 bases apart. The CDR3 starts with the cysteine, ends with the phenylalanine, and has 15 residues. The kept DNA is CDR3 alone, 45 bases in frame from the first base. The germline V gene sets CDR1 to SGHDT and CDR2 to YYEEEE. Regarding this clone: The specificity of this receptor is unknown. There are no base qualities to consult, and no much larger clone falls within one base.

In this study, focal radiation therapy paired with CTLA-4 blockade (ipilimumab) was tested in patients who had chemo-refractory metastatic non-small-cell lung cancer. The chain uses TRBV5-6 and TRBJ1-6, with the D segment identity uncertain. The sequence derives from a human donor with non-small cell lung cancer that progressed on radiotherapy plus ipilimumab. The sample in question was peripheral blood, obtained from a patient treated with radiotherapy plus ipilimumab. The CDR3 loop reads CASSIGRDYNSPLHF. The base sequence is TGTGCCAGCAGCATAGGCCGGGACTATAATTCACCCCTCCACTTT.